This T cell receptor beta chain originates from a study of spatial heterogeneity in lung cancer. The study tagged each TCR cDNA molecule with a unique molecular identifier. TCRdb reanalysed the 5' RACE reads using MiXCR and keeps one entry per CDR3 protein. The table has 75,000 to 85,000 distinct CDR3 sequences, 15% to 25% seen once. Time point noted: sample taken at primary tumor resection. Without sorting, whole RNA was sequenced from tumor, nontumor lung or frozen PBMC. The TCR originated in a male donor with early-stage non-small cell lung cancer. This specimen was PBMCs, taken at surgery.

The CDR3 protein is CASSPEGASIPLHF. CDR3 nucleotides: TGTGCCAGCTCACCGGAGGGGGCGAGTATCCCCCTCCACTTT. This chain links TRBV18 with TRBJ1-6, with 7 bases aligning to TRBD1. The length of the CDR3 is 14 residues. Trimming at V came to 3 bases and at J to 13 bases, leaving 9 bases not matched to a gene. Germline V gene data show CDR1 as KGHSH and CDR2 as LQKENI.